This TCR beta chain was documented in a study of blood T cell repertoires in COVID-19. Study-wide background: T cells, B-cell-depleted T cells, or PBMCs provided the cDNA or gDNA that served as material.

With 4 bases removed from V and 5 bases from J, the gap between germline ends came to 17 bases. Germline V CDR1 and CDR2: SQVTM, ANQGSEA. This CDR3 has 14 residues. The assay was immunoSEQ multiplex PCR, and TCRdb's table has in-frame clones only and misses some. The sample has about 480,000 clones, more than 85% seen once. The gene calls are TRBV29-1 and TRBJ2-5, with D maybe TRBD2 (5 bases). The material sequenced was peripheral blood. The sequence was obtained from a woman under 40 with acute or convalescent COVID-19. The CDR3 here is CSVGPSRGRETQYF. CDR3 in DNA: TGCAGCGTTGGCCCCTCCCGAGGGCGGGAGACCCAGTACTTC.